This TCR beta chain was recorded in a study of CD8 T cells in ankylosing spondylitis. The study's findings and limits: Ankylosing spondylitis blood appeared to carry a characteristic TCR beta motif of several highly homologous variants.

TCRdb reanalysed the 5' RACE reads using MiXCR and keeps one entry per CDR3 protein. The sample includes about 360,000 distinct CDR3 sequences, approximately 20% of them seen just once. Turning to this clonotype: Its target is unknown.

Germline trimming cut 3 bases from V and 2 bases from J; bases unmatched to any gene: 9. The CDR3 has 15 residues. Germline V CDR1 and CDR2: DFQATT, SNEGSKA (reference sequence). Sequencing was carried out using blood, either unsorted or a sorted T cell fraction (not recorded which). This TCR derives from a male donor with ankylosing spondylitis or in good health (not recorded which). V gene TRBV20-1 combines with J gene TRBJ2-5, with TRBD1 matching 7 bases. The CDR3 DNA follows: TGCAGTGCTAGTGTGCGACAGGGCCCTCAAGAGACCCAGTACTTC. It encodes CSASVRQGPQETQYF.